The subject of this entry is one T cell receptor (beta chain). Donors comprised only Caucasian adults living in Nashville, Tennessee. The study separated CD4+ cells into CD45RA+ naive and CD45RA-negative memory subsets. Authors' analysis steps: For the immunoSEQ data, sequences were junction-only without quality scores, so filtering differed. Using immunoSEQ multiplex PCR, the repertoire was profiled, and TCRdb retains in-frame clones only, with some absent. D and trimming come from the DNA, and the V and J calls and clone size come from that table. Of roughly 2.4 million clones listed, approximately 96% are singletons. The source of the sample is a study of shared clonotypes between healthy human individuals. Study-wide background: CD4 naive cells filled three plates per donor, CD4 memory three, CD8 naive two and CD8 memory one.

CDR3 size: 15 residues. Germline V gives CDR1 SGDLS, CDR2 YYNGEE. The V and J ends lost 4 bases and 0 bases respectively, with 14 bases between them. Specimen: naive CD4+ T cells sorted from blood. Documented subset: CD45RA+ positively selected. The origin of this receptor is a man aged 18 to 35 in good health. This chain connects TRBV9 to TRBJ2-7, with a possible D match to TRBD1 (5 bases). Written as DNA, the CDR3 is TGTGCCAGCAGCAGGGGCGTCCCGAGCTCCTACGAGCAGTACTTC. It yields the protein CASSRGVPSSYEQYF.